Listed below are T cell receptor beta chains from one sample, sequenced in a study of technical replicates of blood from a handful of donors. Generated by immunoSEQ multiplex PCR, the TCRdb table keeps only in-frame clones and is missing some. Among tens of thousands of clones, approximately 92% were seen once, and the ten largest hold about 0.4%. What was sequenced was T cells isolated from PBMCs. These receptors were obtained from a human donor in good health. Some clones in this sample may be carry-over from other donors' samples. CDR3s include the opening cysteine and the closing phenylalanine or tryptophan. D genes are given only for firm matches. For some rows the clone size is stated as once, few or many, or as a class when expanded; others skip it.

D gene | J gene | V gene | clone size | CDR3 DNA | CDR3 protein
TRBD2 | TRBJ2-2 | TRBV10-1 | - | TGCGCCAGCAGTGAGTCGGCTAGCGGGGGGGGCACCGGGGAGCTGTTTTTT | CASSESASGGGTGELFF
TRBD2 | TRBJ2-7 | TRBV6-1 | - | TGTGCCAGCAGTGAAGGCATTAGCGGGAGCTCCTACGAGCAGTACTTC | CASSEGISGSSYEQYF
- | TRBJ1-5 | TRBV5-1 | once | TGCGCCAGCAGCTTGGTTTCCCAGTTTCCCCGTCAGCCCCAGCATTTT | CASSLVSQFPRQPQHF
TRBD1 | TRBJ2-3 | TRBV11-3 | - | TGTGCCAGCAGCTCGAGGGGGGGACAGGGGCATACGCAGTATTTT | CASSSRGGQGHTQYF
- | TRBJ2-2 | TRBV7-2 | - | TGTGCCAGCAGCTTAACGGGAGTCGCCGGGGAGCTGTTTTTT | CASSLTGVAGELFF
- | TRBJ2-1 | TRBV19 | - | TGTGCCAGTAGGGCACAGGGTCGAAATGAGCAGTTCTTC | CASRAQGRNEQFF
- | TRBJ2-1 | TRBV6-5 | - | TGTGCCAGCAGTTACTCGTTGGGGGAGGTATACAATGAGCAGTTCTTC | CASSYSLGEVYNEQFF
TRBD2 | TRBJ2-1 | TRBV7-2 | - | TGTGCCAGCAGCCCGCTCGGGCGGGAGGGGTCGAATGAGCAGTTCTTC | CASSPLGREGSNEQFF
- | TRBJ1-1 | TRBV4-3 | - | TGCGCCAGCAGCCAAGACAGGGTCTTGAACACTGAAGCTTTCTTT | CASSQDRVLNTEAFF
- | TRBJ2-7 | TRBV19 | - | TGTGCCAGTAGATACGAGGGATCCTACGAGCAGTACTTC | CASRYEGSYEQYF
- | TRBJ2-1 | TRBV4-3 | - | TGCGCCAGCAGCTCGGACTCAAGCTCCTACAATGAGCAGTTCTTC | CASSSDSSSYNEQFF
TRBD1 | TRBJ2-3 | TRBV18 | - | TGTGCCAGCTCATGGACAGGGGACACAGATACGCAGTATTTT | CASSWTGDTDTQYF
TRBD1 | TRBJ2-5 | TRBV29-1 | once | TGCAGCGTTGAAGTGTGGGACAGGGGGGAGACCCAGTACTTC | CSVEVWDRGETQYF
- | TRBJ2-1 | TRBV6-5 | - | TGTGCCAGCAGTTACGGGGGCGTAAAGTTCTTC | CASSYGGVKFF
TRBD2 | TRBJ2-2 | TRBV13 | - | TGTGCCAGCAGCTTAGGTCTAGCGGGAGGGACCGGGGAGCTGTTTTTT | CASSLGLAGGTGELFF
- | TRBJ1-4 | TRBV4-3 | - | TGCGCCAGCAGCCACCTCCAGGGGCCTAATGAAAAACTGTTTTTT | CASSHLQGPNEKLFF
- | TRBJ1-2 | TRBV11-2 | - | TGTGCCAGCAGCCTCGGACAAGCCCGGGGCTACACCTTC | CASSLGQARGYTF